The rows below give T cell receptor beta chains drawn from one sample of a study of T cells in Graves' hyperthyroidism and ophthalmopathy. TCRdb re-derived calls from the multiplex PCR reads in MiXCR, one entry per CDR3 protein. The sample has more than 550,000 distinct CDR3 sequences; roughly a sixth are singletons. Specimen: blood. Source of these receptors: a man between 50 and 59 years old with Graves' hyperthyroidism. CDR3s include the opening cysteine and the closing phenylalanine or tryptophan. D genes are given only for firm matches. Size is stated for part of the rows, as once, few or many counts, or as a class when the clone is expanded.

D: TRBD1
V: TRBV5-1
size: few
J: TRBJ1-5
DNA: TGCGCCAGCAGCTATGGACAGGGTGGGCCCCAGCATTTT
CDR3: CASSYGQGGPQHF

D: -
V: TRBV6-1
size: many
J: TRBJ2-1
DNA: TGTGCCACTACGGACACCTCGAGCTCCTACAATGAGCAGTTCTTC
CDR3: CATTDTSSSYNEQFF

D: -
V: TRBV3-1
size: many
J: TRBJ2-1
DNA: TGTGCCAGCAGCTCCCAGCTCAATGAGCAGTTCTTC
CDR3: CASSSQLNEQFF

D: TRBD2
V: TRBV2
size: many
J: TRBJ2-7
DNA: TGTGCCAGCAGGCCCCAGAGCGGGAGTCCCCACGAGCAGTACTTC
CDR3: CASRPQSGSPHEQYF

D: TRBD1
V: TRBV30
size: -
J: TRBJ2-3
DNA: TGTGCCTGGAGTCCGGGACAGATCACAGATACGCAGTATTTT
CDR3: CAWSPGQITDTQYF

D: -
V: TRBV11-2
size: many
J: TRBJ2-1
DNA: TGTGCCAGCAGCTTATGGACCGGGAGTCCCCGGGATGAGCAGTTCTTC
CDR3: CASSLWTGSPRDEQFF

D: -
V: TRBV29-1
size: -
J: TRBJ2-1
DNA: TGCAGCGCCGACGATTGGGCGGACGATTGGAATGAGCAGTTCTTC
CDR3: CSADDWADDWNEQFF

D: -
V: TRBV18
size: -
J: TRBJ2-7
DNA: TGTGCCAGCTCACCACCGACGGGGACGCAACGTCGCTACGAGCAGTACTTC
CDR3: CASSPPTGTQRRYEQYF

D: TRBD2
V: TRBV7-2
size: -
J: TRBJ2-1
DNA: TGTGCCAGCAGCTCGGGCGGGAGTAGGAATGAGCAGTTCTTC
CDR3: CASSSGGSRNEQFF

D: -
V: TRBV6-1
size: -
J: TRBJ1-5
DNA: TGTGCCAGCAGTGAAGTAACCATGTTGAGCAATCAGCCCCAGCATTTT
CDR3: CASSEVTMLSNQPQHF

D: -
V: TRBV15
size: few
J: TRBJ2-1
DNA: TGTGCCACCAGCAGGGAGAGATATGGGGCAGGGGATGAACAGTTCTTC
CDR3: CATSRERYGAGDEQFF

D: -
V: TRBV5-6
size: few
J: TRBJ2-5
DNA: TGTGCCAGCAGCTGGAACGCTAGGCCAGAGACCCAGTACTTC
CDR3: CASSWNARPETQYF

D: TRBD2
V: TRBV11-2
size: many
J: TRBJ2-7
DNA: TGTGCCAGCAGCATTAGCGGGAGGGCGGGGGAGCAGTACTTC
CDR3: CASSISGRAGEQYF

D: -
V: TRBV10-2
size: few
J: TRBJ2-4
DNA: TGCGCCAGCAGTGATGGTGGGACCGGGGAATCCATTCAGTACTTC
CDR3: CASSDGGTGESIQYF

D: TRBD1
V: TRBV28
size: -
J: TRBJ1-6
DNA: TGTGCCAGCATTCTAGACAGGGTGAATTCACCCCTCCACTTT
CDR3: CASILDRVNSPLHF

D: TRBD1
V: TRBV28
size: many
J: TRBJ2-4
DNA: TGTGCCAGCAGAAACAGGGGATCCAAAAACATTCAGTACTTC
CDR3: CASRNRGSKNIQYF

D: -
V: TRBV28
size: -
J: TRBJ2-7
DNA: TGTGCCAGCAGTCCCCAGGGAGTCTCCTACGAGCAGTACTTC
CDR3: CASSPQGVSYEQYF

D: -
V: TRBV18
size: few
J: TRBJ2-1
DNA: TGTGCCAGCTCACCAACGACGGCGGTGGTCTACTACAATGAGCAGTTCTTC
CDR3: CASSPTTAVVYYNEQFF

D: TRBD1
V: TRBV28
size: many
J: TRBJ1-1
DNA: TGTGCCAGCAGTTTAGCAGGGGGGGGCACTGAAGCTTTCTTT
CDR3: CASSLAGGGTEAFF

D: TRBD1
V: TRBV2
size: many
J: TRBJ1-5
DNA: TGTGCCAGCAGGACAGGGGGATGGAGCAATCAGCCCCAGCATTTT
CDR3: CASRTGGWSNQPQHF

D: -
V: TRBV10-3
size: -
J: TRBJ2-1
DNA: TGTGCCATCAGTCCAACAAACAGGGAGGTGGAGTTCTTC
CDR3: CAISPTNREVEFF

D: TRBD1
V: TRBV28
size: -
J: TRBJ2-1
DNA: TGTGCCAGCAGTTTGCGGACAGGGCATGAGCAGTTCTTC
CDR3: CASSLRTGHEQFF

D: -
V: TRBV2
size: many
J: TRBJ2-3
DNA: TGTGCCAGCAGCTCGAATACGCAGTATTTT
CDR3: CASSSNTQYF

D: TRBD1
V: TRBV20-1
size: -
J: TRBJ1-5
DNA: TGCAGTGTGGACAGGCGAAATCAGCCCCAGCATTTT
CDR3: CSVDRRNQPQHF

D: -
V: TRBV3-2
size: -
J: TRBJ2-7
DNA: TGTGCCAGCAGCCAGGCCCGGCAGTTCGACGAGCAGTACTTC
CDR3: CASSQARQFDEQYF

D: TRBD2
V: TRBV28
size: many
J: TRBJ2-4
DNA: TGTGCCAGCAGTTTAAAGGTAGCGGGGGCCAAAAACATTCAGTACTTC
CDR3: CASSLKVAGAKNIQYF

D: TRBD1
V: TRBV7-2
size: many
J: TRBJ1-6
DNA: TGTGCCAGCAGTCTACCGGGACAGGGGATAGATTCACCCCTCCACTTT
CDR3: CASSLPGQGIDSPLHF

D: TRBD2
V: TRBV12-3/TRBV12-4
size: -
J: TRBJ2-7
DNA: TGTGCCAGCAGTCCAACGAGGGCTAGCGGACCCTACGAGCAGTACTTC
CDR3: CASSPTRASGPYEQYF

D: -
V: TRBV29-1
size: -
J: TRBJ2-3
DNA: TGCAGCGTTGTCGCTAGCACTGCACCCACAGATACGCAGTATTTT
CDR3: CSVVASTAPTDTQYF

D: TRBD1
V: TRBV3-1
size: few
J: TRBJ2-2
DNA: TGTGCCAGCAGCCAAGATCCCCGGGACAGAGCGAACACCGGGGAGCTGTTTTTT
CDR3: CASSQDPRDRANTGELFF

D: TRBD1
V: TRBV4-3
size: -
J: TRBJ2-7
DNA: TGCGCCAGCAGCCAATCACCGGCCACCGGGACAGCATCCTACGAGCAGTACTTC
CDR3: CASSQSPATGTASYEQYF

D: TRBD1
V: TRBV7-2
size: many
J: TRBJ2-2
DNA: TGTGCCAGCAGCACCCGGGACAGACCTACCGGGGAGCTGTTTTTT
CDR3: CASSTRDRPTGELFF

D: TRBD2
V: TRBV28
size: once
J: TRBJ2-7
DNA: TGTGCCAGCAGTTCCAGCGGGAGTCCACTCTACGAGCAGTACTTC
CDR3: CASSSSGSPLYEQYF

D: -
V: TRBV6-1
size: few
J: TRBJ1-1
DNA: TGTGCCAGTGGGGACCGAGCCTTAACGAGGATGGCTTTCTTT
CDR3: CASGDRALTRMAFF

D: TRBD2
V: TRBV15
size: many
J: TRBJ2-2
DNA: TGTGCCACCAGCAGTACTAGCGGGAGTAGTGTCGGGGAGCTGTTTTTT
CDR3: CATSSTSGSSVGELFF

D: -
V: TRBV20-1
size: many
J: TRBJ1-2
DNA: TGCAGTGCTAGTAATTCAGGGAAAGAGCGAGGCTACACCTTC
CDR3: CSASNSGKERGYTF

D: TRBD2
V: TRBV4-1
size: -
J: TRBJ2-5
DNA: TGCGCCAGCAGCCCCCCGACTAGCGGGAGGGCCAAGAGAACCCAGTACTTC
CDR3: CASSPPTSGRAKRTQYF

D: -
V: TRBV27
size: many
J: TRBJ2-7
DNA: TGTGCCAGCAGTTTATCTGGGACAACGGTTTCCTACGAGCAGTACTTC
CDR3: CASSLSGTTVSYEQYF

D: -
V: TRBV7-9
size: few
J: TRBJ1-1
DNA: TGTGCCAGCAGCTTAGTTCAGGGGCTGACTGAAGCTTTCTTT
CDR3: CASSLVQGLTEAFF

D: -
V: TRBV7-9
size: many
J: TRBJ2-7
DNA: TGTGCCAGCAGCCCGTCCCCGGTGGGCGAGCAGTACTTC
CDR3: CASSPSPVGEQYF

D: TRBD1
V: TRBV20-1
size: -
J: TRBJ1-2
DNA: TGCAGTGCTAGGGCAGGGGGGTTTTATGGCTACACCTTC
CDR3: CSARAGGFYGYTF

D: TRBD2
V: TRBV28
size: -
J: TRBJ2-5
DNA: TGCGCCAGCAGTTTATGGGCGGGGGCCCAGTACTTC
CDR3: CASSLWAGAQYF